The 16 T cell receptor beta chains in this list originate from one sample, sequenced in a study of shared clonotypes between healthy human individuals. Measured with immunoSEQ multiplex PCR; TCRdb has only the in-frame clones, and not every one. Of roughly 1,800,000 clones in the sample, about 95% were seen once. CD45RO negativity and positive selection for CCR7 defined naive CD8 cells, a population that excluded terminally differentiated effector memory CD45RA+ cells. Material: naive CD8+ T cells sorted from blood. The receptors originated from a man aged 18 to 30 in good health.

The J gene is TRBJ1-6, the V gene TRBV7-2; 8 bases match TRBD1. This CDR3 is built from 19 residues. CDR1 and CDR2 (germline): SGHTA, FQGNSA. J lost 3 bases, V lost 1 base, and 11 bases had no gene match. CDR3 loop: CASSLDGRGHSGYNSPLHF. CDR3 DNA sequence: TGTGCCAGCAGCTTAGACGGCAGGGGGCATAGCGGCTATAATTCACCCCTCCACTTT.

The CDR3 loop reads CASNNPSGSYEQYF. In DNA form, the CDR3 reads TGTGCCAGCAACAACCCCTCGGGGTCCTACGAGCAGTACTTC. This sequence joins TRBV6-1 and TRBJ2-7; D may be TRBD2 (5 bases). Germline V CDR1 and CDR2: MNHNS, SASEGT. V was clipped by 7 bases and J by 1 base, with 14 bases between them. There are 14 residues in the CDR3.

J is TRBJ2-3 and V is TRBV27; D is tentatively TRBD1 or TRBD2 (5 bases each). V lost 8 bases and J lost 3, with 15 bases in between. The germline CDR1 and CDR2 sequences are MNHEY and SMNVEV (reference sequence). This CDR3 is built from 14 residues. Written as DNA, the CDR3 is TGTGCCAGCGCTCCTTCATGGGGGACAGATACGCAGTATTTT. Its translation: CASAPSWGTDTQYF.

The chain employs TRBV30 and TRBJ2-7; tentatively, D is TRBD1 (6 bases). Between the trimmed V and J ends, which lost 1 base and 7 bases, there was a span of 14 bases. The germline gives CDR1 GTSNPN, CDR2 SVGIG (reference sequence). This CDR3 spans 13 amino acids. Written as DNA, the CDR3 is TGTGCCTGGAGTGGGGGGCAGGGCTTTGAGCAGTACTTC. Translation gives CAWSGGQGFEQYF.

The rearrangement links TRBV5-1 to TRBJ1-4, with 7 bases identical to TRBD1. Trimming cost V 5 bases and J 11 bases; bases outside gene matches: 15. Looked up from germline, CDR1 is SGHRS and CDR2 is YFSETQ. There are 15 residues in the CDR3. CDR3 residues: CASRPLEGATEKLFF. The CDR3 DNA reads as TGCGCCAGCAGGCCCCTTGAGGGGGCCACGGAGAAACTGTTTTTT.

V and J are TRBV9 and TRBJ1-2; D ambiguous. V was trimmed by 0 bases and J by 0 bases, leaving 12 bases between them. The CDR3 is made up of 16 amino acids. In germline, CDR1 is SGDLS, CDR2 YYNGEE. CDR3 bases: TGTGCCAGCAGCGTAGATTGGAACGGTGCTAACTATGGCTACACCTTC. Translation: CASSVDWNGANYGYTF.

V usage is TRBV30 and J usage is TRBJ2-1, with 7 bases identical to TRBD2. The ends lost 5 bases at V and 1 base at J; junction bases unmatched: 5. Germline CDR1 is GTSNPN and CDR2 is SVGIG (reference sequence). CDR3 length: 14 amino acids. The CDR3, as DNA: TGTGCCTGGGAACTAGCGAGGTCCTACAATGAGCAGTTCTTC. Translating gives CAWELARSYNEQFF.

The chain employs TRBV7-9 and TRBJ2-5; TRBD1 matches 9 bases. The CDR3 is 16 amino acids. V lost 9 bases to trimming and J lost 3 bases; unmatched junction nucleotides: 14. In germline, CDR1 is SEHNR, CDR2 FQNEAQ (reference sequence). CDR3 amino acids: CASPPGQGSIEETQYF. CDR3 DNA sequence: TGTGCCAGTCCGCCGGGACAGGGCTCGATAGAAGAGACCCAGTACTTC.

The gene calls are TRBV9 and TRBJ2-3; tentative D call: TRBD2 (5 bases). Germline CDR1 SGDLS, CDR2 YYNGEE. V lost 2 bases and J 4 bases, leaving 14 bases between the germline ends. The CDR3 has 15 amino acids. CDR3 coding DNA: TGTGCCAGCAGCGTCCCCATGGGGAGCTCAGATACGCAGTATTTT. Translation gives CASSVPMGSSDTQYF.

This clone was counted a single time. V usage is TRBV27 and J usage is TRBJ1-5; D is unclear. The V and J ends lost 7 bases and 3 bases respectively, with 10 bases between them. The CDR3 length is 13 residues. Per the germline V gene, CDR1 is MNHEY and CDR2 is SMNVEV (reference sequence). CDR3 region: CASTKNLNQPQHF. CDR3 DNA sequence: TGTGCCAGCACGAAGAACCTCAATCAGCCCCAGCATTTT.

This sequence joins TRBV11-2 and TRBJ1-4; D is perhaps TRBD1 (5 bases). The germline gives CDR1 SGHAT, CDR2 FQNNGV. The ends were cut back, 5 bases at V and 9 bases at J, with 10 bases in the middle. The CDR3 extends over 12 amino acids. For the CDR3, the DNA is TGTGCCAGCAGCCCCGAGGGACAAAAACTGTTTTTT. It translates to CASSPEGQKLFF.

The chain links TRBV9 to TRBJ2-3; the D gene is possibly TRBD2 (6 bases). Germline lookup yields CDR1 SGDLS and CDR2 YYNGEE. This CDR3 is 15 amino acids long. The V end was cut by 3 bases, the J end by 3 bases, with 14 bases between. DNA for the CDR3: TGTGCCAGCAGCGCGGGGGTCACCGGGACAGATACGCAGTATTTT. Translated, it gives CASSAGVTGTDTQYF.

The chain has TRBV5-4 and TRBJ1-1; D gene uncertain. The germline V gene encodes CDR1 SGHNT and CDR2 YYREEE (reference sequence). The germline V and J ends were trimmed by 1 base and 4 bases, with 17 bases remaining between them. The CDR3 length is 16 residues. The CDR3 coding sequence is TGTGCCAGCAGCTTGCATCCCAATTCTGAGGGCACTGAAGCTTTCTTT. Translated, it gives CASSLHPNSEGTEAFF.

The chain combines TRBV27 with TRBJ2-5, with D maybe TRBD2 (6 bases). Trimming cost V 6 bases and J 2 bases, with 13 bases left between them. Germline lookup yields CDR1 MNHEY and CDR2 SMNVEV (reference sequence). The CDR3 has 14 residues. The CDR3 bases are TGTGCCAGCAGACCACAGCGGGCGCAAGAGACCCAGTACTTC. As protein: CASRPQRAQETQYF.

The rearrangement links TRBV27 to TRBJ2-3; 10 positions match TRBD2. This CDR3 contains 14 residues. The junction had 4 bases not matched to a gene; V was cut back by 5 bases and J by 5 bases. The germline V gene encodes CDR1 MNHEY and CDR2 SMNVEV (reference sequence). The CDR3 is CASSLAGAEDTQYF. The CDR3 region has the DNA TGTGCCAGCAGTCTAGCGGGAGCCGAAGATACGCAGTATTTT.

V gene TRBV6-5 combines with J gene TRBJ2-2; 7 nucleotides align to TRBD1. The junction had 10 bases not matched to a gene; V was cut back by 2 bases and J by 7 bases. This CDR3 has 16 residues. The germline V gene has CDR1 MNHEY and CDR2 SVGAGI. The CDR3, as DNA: TGTGCCAGCAGTTACCTTGGGACAGTCCTTAGCGGGGAGCTGTTTTTT. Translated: CASSYLGTVLSGELFF.